A selection of T cell receptor beta chains follows, all from one sample in a study of tumor-infiltrating lymphocytes in primary liver carcinoma. TCRdb processed the multiplex PCR reads anew with MiXCR; each CDR3 protein has one entry. The profile shows roughly 78,000 distinct CDR3 sequences, 71% of them singletons. The sequenced sample was liver tumor tissue from sampling region 4. The receptors were sampled from a woman aged 55-75 years with primary liver carcinoma and hepatitis B virus infection. Each CDR3 is given with its conserved first and last residue. A D gene is named only where the DNA matches it firmly. Size is omitted from some rows. Given values are once, few, many or a class for expanded clones.

size: -; V: TRBV6-2/TRBV6-3; D: TRBD2; J: TRBJ2-5; DNA: TGTGCCAGCCTCTGGGGGAGGGTCGCGGAGACCCAGTACTTC; CDR3: CASLWGRVAETQYF
size: once; V: TRBV11-3; D: TRBD1; J: TRBJ2-7; DNA: TGTGCCAGCACCCCCGGCTCAGGGGGCAACTACGAGCAGTACTTC; CDR3: CASTPGSGGNYEQYF
size: -; V: TRBV20-1; D: -; J: TRBJ2-1; DNA: TGCATTGCTAGATCTCTAGGGGGTCGATACAATGAGCAGTTCTTC; CDR3: CIARSLGGRYNEQFF
size: medium-sized; V: TRBV11-2; D: TRBD1; J: TRBJ2-3; DNA: TGTGCCAGCAGCCCCCTGACAGGGGGCACAGATACGCAGTATTTT; CDR3: CASSPLTGGTDTQYF
size: -; V: TRBV6-1; D: -; J: TRBJ2-3; DNA: TGTGCTAGCAGAGTAGGTGACAGAGTTACAGATAGGCAGTATTTT; CDR3: CASRVGDRVTDRQYF
size: -; V: TRBV6-5; D: TRBD2; J: TRBJ2-7; DNA: TGTGCCAGCAACGCGGCGGTGGGAGGGTACTACGAGCAGCACTTC; CDR3: CASNAAVGGYYEQHF
size: -; V: TRBV29-1; D: -; J: TRBJ2-5; DNA: TGCAGCGTTGGCTCATACGACGGGTCGGGGACCAAGTACTTC; CDR3: CSVGSYDGSGTKYF
size: once; V: TRBV10-1; D: TRBD2; J: TRBJ2-1; DNA: TGCGCCTGCAGTGAGTCGACTAGCGGGTACAACGAGCAGTTCTTC; CDR3: CACSESTSGYNEQFF
size: few; V: TRBV11-2; D: -; J: TRBJ1-3; DNA: TGTATCAGCAGCCCCCGTCTCAGCTCTGGAAACACCATATATTTT; CDR3: CISSPRLSSGNTIYF
size: -; V: TRBV12-3/TRBV12-4; D: TRBD2; J: TRBJ2-1; DNA: TGTGCCAGCAGAACTAGCGATGGCTACAATGAGCAGTTCTTC; CDR3: CASRTSDGYNEQFF
size: -; V: TRBV6-1; D: -; J: TRBJ2-1; DNA: TGTACCAGCAAGAGCAGGGTGACCTTCAATGAGCAGTTCTTC; CDR3: CTSKSRVTFNEQFF
size: -; V: TRBV4-1; D: -; J: TRBJ2-7; DNA: TGTGCCAGCAACGAAGAGGGCAGGGACTACGAGCAGTACTTC; CDR3: CASNEEGRDYEQYF
size: -; V: TRBV18; D: -; J: TRBJ2-7; DNA: TGTGCCAGCTCACCGGAGTCACATGGGCAATACTTC; CDR3: CASSPESHGQYF
size: many; V: TRBV12-3/TRBV12-4; D: TRBD1; J: TRBJ1-1; DNA: TGTGCCAGCAGTATCCGGGACAGTCTCTTAAGGGAAGCTTTCTTT; CDR3: CASSIRDSLLREAFF
size: many; V: TRBV6-1; D: TRBD2; J: TRBJ2-7; DNA: TGTGCCAGCAGTGATTCTAGCGGGAGCTCCTACGAGCAGTACTTC; CDR3: CASSDSSGSSYEQYF
size: -; V: TRBV6-5; D: -; J: TRBJ2-7; DNA: TGTGCCAGCGTTTCCAGGGGTTACGAGCAGTACTTC; CDR3: CASVSRGYEQYF